Given below is one T cell receptor (beta chain) in context. Its antigen remains unidentified. Staff drew 9 to 10 milliliters of peripheral blood from each donor. Trimming took 5 bases from V and 7 from J; bases not matched to a gene: 16. Per germline, CDR1 MNHEY and CDR2 SVGEGT. The CDR3 is made up of 16 amino acids. The sample originates from a study of blood T cells in healthy people across ages. Overall study results and limits: Relative to aged donors, long-lived donors carried more naive CD4+ cells and displayed higher diversity. The authors considered diversity estimates from one million T cells to be underestimates.

Combining a sample-barcoded 5' primer with a J-beta primer mix, a second PCR ran for roughly 7 to 11 cycles. TCRdb independently ran MiXCR on the 5' RACE reads; one entry per CDR3 protein. The profile shows about 1.8 million distinct CDR3 sequences, about 49% of them singletons. The chain employs TRBV6-2 or TRBV6-3 and TRBJ2-7; 8 bases match TRBD1. The source is a woman in her thirties or forties in good health. The sample consisted of blood. CDR3 nucleotides: TGTGCCAGCAGTGGGGGGACAGGCGTAGTCTACAATGAGCAGTACTTC. Protein: CASSGGTGVVYNEQYF.